This TCR beta chain was sequenced for a study of blood T cell repertoires in COVID-19. About the research overall: The study drew acute and convalescent COVID-19 samples from the United States, Italy and Spain. Nucleic acid was either cDNA or gDNA, and it came from T cells, B-cell-depleted T cells, or PBMCs.

Authors' analysis steps: Reference gene primer amplification in the assay estimated nucleated cell counts. Libraries were prepared by immunoSEQ multiplex PCR; TCRdb keeps only in-frame clonotypes and omits some of them. V and J calls and clone size are copied from that table; D and trimming were computed from the DNA. The sample has under 250,000 clones; roughly 80% are singletons. Germline V lookup: CDR1 SEHNR, CDR2 FQNEAQ (reference sequence). CDR3 length: 13 amino acids. With V trimmed by 5 bases and J by 10 bases, 10 bases remained unmatched. The chain couples TRBV7-9 to TRBJ1-1, with 7 positions matching TRBD1. The material sequenced was peripheral blood. The source is a woman aged 55-69 years with active or convalescent COVID-19. CDR3 coding DNA: TGTGCCAGCAGCGCAGGCGGGAGGGGGCGAGCTTTCTTT. Translating it yields CASSAGGRGRAFF. Using reference TRBV7-9 and TRBJ1-1 for the parts outside the CDR3, the full variable domain is DTGVSQNPRHKITKRGQNVTFRCDPISEHNRLYWYRQTLGQGPEFLTYFQNEAQLEKSRLLSDRFSAERPKGSFSTLEIQRTEQGDSAMYLCASSAGGRGRAFFGQGTRLTVV.